The 17 T cell receptor beta chains below all came from one sample that was sequenced in a study of T cells in Graves' hyperthyroidism and ophthalmopathy. The CDR3 regions of TCR beta were amplified from RNA transcripts. The HTBI primer set drove a first-round RT-PCR of the TCR CDR3. Using its own MiXCR run on the multiplex PCR reads, TCRdb lists one record per CDR3 protein. This table holds hundreds of thousands of distinct CDR3 sequences, approximately 14% found once. The sequenced sample consisted of blood. The receptors come from a woman aged 18-29 years with Graves' hyperthyroidism.

Many counts were recorded for this clonotype. The chain joins TRBV5-1 to TRBJ2-5; 7 bases map to TRBD2. Trimming removed 4 bases from V and 2 bases from J; junction bases left unmatched: 17. The CDR3 length is 18 residues. Germline assignment: CDR1 SGHRS and CDR2 YFSETQ. CDR3: CASSPVSGLAVIQETQYF. In DNA form, the CDR3 reads TGCGCCAGCAGCCCGGTGAGCGGGCTAGCGGTCATTCAAGAGACCCAGTACTTC.

This clonotype was detected many times. This chain uses TRBV20-1 with TRBJ2-1; 8 bases are shared with TRBD2. CDR1 is DFQATT and CDR2 is SNEGSKA in the germline V gene (reference sequence). This CDR3 spans 13 amino acids. V lost 8 bases, J lost 6 bases, and 9 bases stayed unmatched. In nucleotides, the CDR3 is TGCAGTTGGAGGTCGAGCGGGGGCAATGAGCAGTTCTTC. Amino acid sequence: CSWRSSGGNEQFF.

The V gene is TRBV9, the J gene TRBJ2-7; D perhaps matches TRBD1 (6 bases). CDR3 size: 15 residues. V lost 0 bases and J 4 bases, leaving 14 bases between the germline ends. In germline, CDR1 is SGDLS, CDR2 YYNGEE. The CDR3 loop reads CASSVGHQGPYEQYF. Written as DNA, the CDR3 is TGTGCCAGCAGCGTAGGTCATCAGGGGCCATACGAGCAGTACTTC.

This rearrangement joins TRBV6-6 to TRBJ2-1; D is unclear. Germline CDR1 reads MNHNY; CDR2 reads SVGAGI (reference sequence). V lost 2 bases to trimming and J lost 10 bases, with 12 bases between them. The CDR3 length is 13 residues. CDR3 region: CASSYGVQEEQFF. CDR3 sequence (DNA): TGTGCCAGCAGTTACGGGGTTCAGGAGGAGCAGTTCTTC.

This clonotype has ten or more counts. This chain uses TRBV6-5 with TRBJ2-7; no reliable D call. V was cut by 3 bases and J by 0 bases, with 12 bases left in between. Germline CDR1 reads MNHEY; CDR2 reads SVGAGI. The CDR3 has 15 amino acids. CDR3 region: CASSYQVRSSYEQYF. The CDR3 DNA is TGTGCCAGCAGTTATCAGGTCCGGAGCTCCTACGAGCAGTACTTC.

The chain uses TRBV20-1 and TRBJ1-2, with 7 bases aligning to TRBD1. The CDR3 is made up of 13 amino acids. V gave up 6 bases and J gave up 2 bases; unmatched junction bases: 6. The germline CDR1 and CDR2 sequences are DFQATT and SNEGSKA (reference sequence). CDR3 DNA: TGCAGTGCGGAGGACAGGAAGAACTATGGCTACACCTTC. Residues: CSAEDRKNYGYTF.

The sample holds a few counts of this clonotype. The rearrangement joins TRBV7-3 to TRBJ2-2, with D unclear. The CDR3 spans 13 residues. V was shortened by 2 bases and J by 6 bases, with 7 bases between the two germline ends. CDR1 and CDR2 (germline): SGHTA, FQGTGA. CDR3 loop: CASSLRPSGELFF. The DNA for the CDR3 is TGTGCCAGCAGCTTACGGCCGTCCGGGGAGCTGTTTTTT.

The V and J genes are TRBV11-2 and TRBJ1-2; D is ambiguous. V was trimmed by 6 bases and J by 4 bases, leaving 15 bases between them. The CDR3 runs to 14 residues. CDR1 is SGHAT and CDR2 is FQNNGV in the germline V gene. The DNA of the CDR3 is TGTGCCAGCAGGCCGAACCTAGTGCCCTATGGCTACACCTTC. Its protein product is CASRPNLVPYGYTF.

The chain employs TRBV4-1 and TRBJ1-6, with 7 positions matching TRBD1. The CDR3 length is 15 residues. In germline, CDR1 is MGHRA, CDR2 YSYEKL. The junction had 4 bases not matched to a gene; V was cut back by 1 base and J by 7 bases. CDR3 bases: TGCGCCAGCAGCCAAGGAGGGACAGAAAATTCACCCCTCCACTTT. It encodes CASSQGGTENSPLHF.

Points on this clonotype: Since a much larger clone is just one base distant, this may be a read error. V is TRBV12-3 or TRBV12-4 and J is TRBJ1-2; TRBD1 matches at 8 bases. The J segment lost 4 bases and the V segment lost 5 bases, leaving 6 bases of the junction unmatched. The CDR3 is made up of 14 amino acids. CDR3 in DNA: TGTGCCAGCAGTGTCTACCAGGGGGCCTATGGCTACACCTTC. It translates to CASSVYQGAYGYTF.

This clonotype was counted many times. The gene calls are TRBV18 and TRBJ1-2; possible D gene TRBD1, 5 bases. Germline loops: CDR1 KGHSH, CDR2 LQKENI. This CDR3 has 15 amino acids. With 0 bases removed from V and 0 bases from J, the gap between germline ends came to 8 bases. In DNA form, the CDR3 reads TGTGCCAGCTCACCACCAGGGGTAGCTAACTATGGCTACACCTTC. It yields the protein CASSPPGVANYGYTF.

The rearrangement uses TRBV3-1 and TRBJ1-4, with 7 bases that match TRBD1. CDR3 length: 14 amino acids. Germline assignment: CDR1 LGHDT and CDR2 YNNKEL (reference sequence). Trimming cost V 1 base and J 8 bases; bases outside gene matches: 4. This chain's CDR3 is CASSQAGGLEKLFF. The CDR3 bases are TGTGCCAGCAGCCAAGCAGGGGGTTTGGAAAAACTGTTTTTT. The variable domain in full, with the rest retrieved from reference TRBV3-1 and TRBJ1-4, is DTAVSQTPKYLVTQMGNDKSIKCEQNLGHDTMYWYKQDSKKFLKIMFSYNNKELIINETVPNRFSPKSPDKAHLNLHINSLELGDSAVYFCASSQAGGLEKLFFGSGTQLSVL.

This clonotype was observed many times. The chain carries TRBV27 and TRBJ2-7, with 8 bases aligning to TRBD2. The CDR3 length is 13 residues. The ends lost 7 bases at V and 8 bases at J; junction bases unmatched: 10. The V gene's germline CDR1 is MNHEY and CDR2 SMNVEV (reference sequence). As DNA, the CDR3 is TGTGCCAGCAAGCCGGGGGGGTTCGGGCAGCAGTACTTC. Amino acids: CASKPGGFGQQYF.

This clonotype was observed a few times. The chain employs TRBV15 and TRBJ1-2; no clear D. Trimming left V 1 base short and J 4 bases short, with 16 bases between. This CDR3 is 16 amino acids long. The germline V gene encodes CDR1 LNHNV and CDR2 YYDKDF (reference sequence). The CDR3 DNA reads as TGTGCCACCAGCAGAGGCATAACAAACCCTTCCTATGGCTACACCTTC. This gives the protein CATSRGITNPSYGYTF.

This clonotype was counted ten times or more. The rearrangement joins TRBV12-3 or TRBV12-4 to TRBJ1-1; D is perhaps TRBD1 (6 bases). The V gene lost 4 bases and the J gene lost 3 bases, with 9 bases spanning the gap. The CDR3 is 13 amino acids. This chain's CDR3 is CASSSKGDTEAFF. The CDR3 DNA sequence: TGTGCCAGCAGTTCCAAGGGGGACACTGAAGCTTTCTTT.

This clonotype was seen at least ten times. The chain is built from TRBV24-1 and TRBJ2-3; D unclear. The CDR3 sequence is 14 residues long. Trimming took off 3 bases at V and 7 bases at J, with 13 bases between the two ends. Germline V CDR1 and CDR2: KGHDR, SFDVKD. CDR3 bases: TGTGCCACCAGTGATAGCAACAGAGCCCATACGCAGTATTTT. Protein: CATSDSNRAHTQYF.

About this clonotype itself: Given a much more abundant clone one base away, this may be a read error. V and J are TRBV7-2 and TRBJ1-2; no reliable D call. From germline, CDR1 is SGHTA and CDR2 FQGNSA. Trimming took off 11 bases at V and 7 bases at J, with 17 bases between the two ends. The CDR3 totals 12 residues. CDR3 region: CAWDPGRFGYTF. In DNA form, the CDR3 reads TGTGCCTGGGATCCAGGACGCTTTGGCTACACCTTC.